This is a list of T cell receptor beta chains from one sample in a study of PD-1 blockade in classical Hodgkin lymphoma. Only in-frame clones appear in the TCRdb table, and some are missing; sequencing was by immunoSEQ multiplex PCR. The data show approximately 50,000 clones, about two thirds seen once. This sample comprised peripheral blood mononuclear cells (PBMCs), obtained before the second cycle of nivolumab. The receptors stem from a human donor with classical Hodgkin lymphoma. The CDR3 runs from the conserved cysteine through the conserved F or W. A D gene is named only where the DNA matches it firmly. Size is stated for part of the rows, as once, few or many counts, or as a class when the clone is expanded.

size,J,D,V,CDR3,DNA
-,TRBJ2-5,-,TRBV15,CATSRDRVQETQYF,TGTGCCACCAGCAGAGATCGGGTCCAAGAGACCCAGTACTTC
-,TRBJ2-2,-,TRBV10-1,CASSGGPGSRNTGELFF,TGCGCCAGCAGTGGGGGGCCAGGGAGCCGGAACACCGGGGAGCTGTTTTTT
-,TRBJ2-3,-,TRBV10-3,CAIGLPYTDTQYF,TGTGCCATCGGCCTGCCCTACACAGATACGCAGTATTTT
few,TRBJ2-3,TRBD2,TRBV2,CASSGLADTQYF,TGTGCCAGCAGCGGACTAGCGGATACGCAGTATTTT
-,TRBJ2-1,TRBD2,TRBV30,CAWDGLAGATSSYNEQFF,TGTGCCTGGGATGGACTAGCGGGAGCAACGAGCTCCTACAATGAGCAGTTCTTC
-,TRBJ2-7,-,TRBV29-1,CSVSGYYDGEQYF,TGCAGCGTGTCCGGCTATTATGATGGCGAGCAGTACTTC
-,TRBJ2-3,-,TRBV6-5,CASSLGQTRGDTQYF,TGTGCCAGCAGCCTCGGACAGACTAGGGGAGATACGCAGTATTTT
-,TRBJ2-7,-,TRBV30,CACLRLSSEQYF,TGTGCCTGCCTCAGATTAAGTAGCGAGCAGTACTTC
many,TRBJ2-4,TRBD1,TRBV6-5,CASSSPGQGKNIQYF,TGTGCCAGCAGTTCGCCGGGACAGGGCAAAAACATTCAGTACTTC
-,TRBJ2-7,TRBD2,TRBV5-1,CASSLRLAGGPYEQYF,TGCGCCAGCAGCTTAAGACTAGCGGGAGGGCCCTACGAGCAGTACTTC
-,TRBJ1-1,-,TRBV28,CASSPPQGVNTEAFF,TGTGCCAGCAGTCCCCCCCAGGGCGTGAACACTGAAGCTTTCTTT
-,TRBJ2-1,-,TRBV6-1,CASSEFDGSSYNEQFF,TGTGCCAGCAGTGAATTTGACGGTTCCTCCTACAATGAGCAGTTCTTC
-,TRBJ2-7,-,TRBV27,CASRSLANYEQYF,TGTGCCAGCAGGTCCCTAGCCAATTACGAGCAGTACTTC
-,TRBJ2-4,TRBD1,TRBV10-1,CASSESRTGTKNIQYF,TGCGCCAGCAGTGAGTCCCGGACAGGAACCAAAAACATTCAGTACTTC
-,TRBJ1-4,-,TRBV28,CASSHATVATNEKLFF,TGTGCCAGCAGTCACGCGACGGTTGCAACTAATGAAAAACTGTTTTTT
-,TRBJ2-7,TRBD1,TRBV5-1,CASYPGQVAMDVSF,TGCGCCAGCTATCCGGGACAGGTTGCAATGGACGTCAGCTTC
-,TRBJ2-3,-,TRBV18,CASSPGVGTDTQYF,TGTGCCAGCTCACCGGGGGTCGGAACAGATACGCAGTATTTT
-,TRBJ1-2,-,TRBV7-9,CASSLGSSYGYTF,TGTGCCAGCAGCTTAGGGTCTTCCTATGGCTACACCTTC
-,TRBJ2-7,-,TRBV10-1,CASRDAAYEQYF,TGCGCCAGCAGGGACGCAGCCTACGAGCAGTACTTC
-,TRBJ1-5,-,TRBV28,CASTSQRQPQHF,TGTGCCAGCACCTCCCAAAGACAGCCCCAGCATTTT
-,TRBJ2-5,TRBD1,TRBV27,CASSYWTGGGQETQYF,TGTGCCAGCAGTTACTGGACAGGGGGGGGGCAAGAGACCCAGTACTTC